The T cell receptor beta chain described here comes from a study of blood T cell repertoires in COVID-19. Produced via immunoSEQ multiplex PCR; TCRdb's table is partial and in-frame only. The sample consists of 150,000 to 200,000 clones, more than 80% of them appearing once. This CDR3 is 15 amino acids long. Deletions cut 4 bases from V and 4 bases from J, with 14 bases between. CDR1 SGHDT and CDR2 YYEEEE come from the germline V gene. The sample consisted of peripheral blood. The receptor comes from a man aged 45 to 65 with acute or convalescent COVID-19. V gene TRBV5-6 combines with J gene TRBJ2-2, with no clear D. CDR3 sequence: CASSGAGSGTGELFF. CDR3 bases: TGTGCCAGCAGCGGCGCTGGGTCGGGCACCGGGGAGCTGTTTTTT.